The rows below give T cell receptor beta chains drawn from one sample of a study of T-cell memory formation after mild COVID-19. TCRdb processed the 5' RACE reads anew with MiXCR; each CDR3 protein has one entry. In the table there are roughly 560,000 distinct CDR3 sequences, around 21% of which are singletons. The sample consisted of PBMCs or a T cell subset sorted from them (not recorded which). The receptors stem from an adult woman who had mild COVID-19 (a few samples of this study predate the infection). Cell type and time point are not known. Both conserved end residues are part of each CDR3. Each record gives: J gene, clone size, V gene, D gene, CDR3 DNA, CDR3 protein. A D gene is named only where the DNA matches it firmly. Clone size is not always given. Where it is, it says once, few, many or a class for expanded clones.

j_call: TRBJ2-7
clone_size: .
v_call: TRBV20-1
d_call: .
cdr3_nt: TGCAGTGCTAGAGACAGGGATAAGCAGTACTTC
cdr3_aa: CSARDRDKQYF

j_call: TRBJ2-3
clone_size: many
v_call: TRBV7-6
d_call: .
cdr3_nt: TGTGCCAGCAGCTATAGCGATCGGCTTCGGACAGATACGCAGTATTTT
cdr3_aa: CASSYSDRLRTDTQYF

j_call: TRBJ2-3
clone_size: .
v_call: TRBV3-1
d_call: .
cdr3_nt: TGTGCCAGCAGCCCAGAGGGACTCCCGAGCTCTACGCAGTATTTT
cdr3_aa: CASSPEGLPSSTQYF

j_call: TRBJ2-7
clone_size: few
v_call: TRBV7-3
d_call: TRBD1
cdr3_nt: TGTGCCAGCAGCTTAGGGACAGGGCGGACCTACGAGCAGTACTTC
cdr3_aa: CASSLGTGRTYEQYF

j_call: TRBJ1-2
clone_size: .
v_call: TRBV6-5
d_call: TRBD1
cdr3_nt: TGTGCCAGCAGTACCGAGGGGGCTGACTATGGCTACACCTTC
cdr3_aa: CASSTEGADYGYTF

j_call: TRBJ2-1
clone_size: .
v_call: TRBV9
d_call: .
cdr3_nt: TGTGCCAGCAGCGTAGCAGATGATTACAATGAGCAGTTCTTC
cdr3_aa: CASSVADDYNEQFF

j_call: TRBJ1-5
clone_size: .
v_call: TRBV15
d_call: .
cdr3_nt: TGTGCCACCAGCAGAGATCTTTCGGGGGGGCCCCAGCATTTT
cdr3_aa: CATSRDLSGGPQHF

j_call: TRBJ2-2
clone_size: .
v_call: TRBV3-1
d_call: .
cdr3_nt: TGTGCCAGCAGCCAATGGCCGGGGGAGCTGTTTTTT
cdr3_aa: CASSQWPGELFF

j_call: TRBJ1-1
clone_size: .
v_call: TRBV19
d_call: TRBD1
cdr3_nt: TGTGCCAGTAGTATCCGGGACAGCCCCATGAACACTGAAGCTTTCTTT
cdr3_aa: CASSIRDSPMNTEAFF

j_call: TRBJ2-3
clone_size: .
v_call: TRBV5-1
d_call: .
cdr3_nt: TGCGCCAGCACCCGACGGGGTGCTAGCACAGATACGCAGTATTTT
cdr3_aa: CASTRRGASTDTQYF

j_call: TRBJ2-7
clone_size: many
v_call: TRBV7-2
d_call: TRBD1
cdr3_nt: TGTGCCAGCGGACGAGGGGGCTCGGGAAACGAGCAGTACTTC
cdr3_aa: CASGRGGSGNEQYF

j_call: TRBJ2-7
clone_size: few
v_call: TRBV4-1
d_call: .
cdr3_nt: TGCGCCAGCAGCCAAGCAGCCCAGCGGAGAGACTACGAGCAGTACTTC
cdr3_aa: CASSQAAQRRDYEQYF

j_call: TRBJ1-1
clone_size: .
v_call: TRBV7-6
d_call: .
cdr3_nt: TGTGCCAGCAGCTTAGTTTTAATTGGGGTGACCCGGGACACTGAAGCTTTCTTT
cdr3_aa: CASSLVLIGVTRDTEAFF

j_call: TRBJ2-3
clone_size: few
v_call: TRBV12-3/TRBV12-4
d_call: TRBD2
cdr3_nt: TGTGCCAGCAGCCTACTAGCGGGACGCACAGATACGCAGTATTTT
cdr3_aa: CASSLLAGRTDTQYF

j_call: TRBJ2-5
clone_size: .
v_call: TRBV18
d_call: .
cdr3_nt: TGTGCCAGCTCACCATCTATTTCTCAAGAGACCCAGTACTTC
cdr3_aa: CASSPSISQETQYF

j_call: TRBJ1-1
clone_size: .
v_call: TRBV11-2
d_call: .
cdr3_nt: TGTGCCAGCAGCTTAGAAGCTGAAGCTTTCTTT
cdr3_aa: CASSLEAEAFF

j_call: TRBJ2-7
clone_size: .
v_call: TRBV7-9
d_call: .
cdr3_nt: TGTGCCAGCAGCTCTGGATGGAACTACGAGCAGTACTTC
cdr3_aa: CASSSGWNYEQYF

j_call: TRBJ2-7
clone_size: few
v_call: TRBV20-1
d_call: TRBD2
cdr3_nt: TGCAGTGCTCTAGCGGGAGGGCCGGAAGAGCAGTACTTC
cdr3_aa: CSALAGGPEEQYF

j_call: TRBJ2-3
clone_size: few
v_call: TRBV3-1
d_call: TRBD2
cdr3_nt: TGTGCCAGCAGCGAAGCGGGGGGGCCGGGGAATACGCAGTATTTT
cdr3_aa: CASSEAGGPGNTQYF

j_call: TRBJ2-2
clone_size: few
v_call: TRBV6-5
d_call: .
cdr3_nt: TGTGCCAGCAGTTACTTCCAGAACGCGAACACCGGGGAGCTGTTTTTT
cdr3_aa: CASSYFQNANTGELFF

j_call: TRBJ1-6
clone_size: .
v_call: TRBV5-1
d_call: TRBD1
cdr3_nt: TGCGCCAGCAGCCACGGACAGGGTTATTCACCCCTCCACTTT
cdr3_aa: CASSHGQGYSPLHF

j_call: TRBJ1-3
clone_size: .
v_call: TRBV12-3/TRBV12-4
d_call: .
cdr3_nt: TGTGCCAGCAGCCTTACAGGGAATGGAAACACCATATATTTT
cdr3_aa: CASSLTGNGNTIYF

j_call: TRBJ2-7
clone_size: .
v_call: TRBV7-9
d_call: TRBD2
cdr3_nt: TGTGCCAGCAGCTTCCGGGGGGTGGGCTACGAGCAGTACTTC
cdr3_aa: CASSFRGVGYEQYF

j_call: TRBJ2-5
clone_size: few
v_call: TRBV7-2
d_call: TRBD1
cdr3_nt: TGTGCCAGCAGCGCCAGACAGGGTGGGGAGACCCAGTACTTC
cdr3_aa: CASSARQGGETQYF

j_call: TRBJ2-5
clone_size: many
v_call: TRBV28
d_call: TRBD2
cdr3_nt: TGTGCCAGCAGCCCCTTTAGGGGAGGGCAAGAGACCCAGTACTTC
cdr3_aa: CASSPFRGGQETQYF

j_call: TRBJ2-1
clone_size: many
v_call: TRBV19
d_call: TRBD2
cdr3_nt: TGTGCCAGTAGTGTCGGACTAGCGACCTCCTACAATGAGCAGTTCTTC
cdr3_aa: CASSVGLATSYNEQFF

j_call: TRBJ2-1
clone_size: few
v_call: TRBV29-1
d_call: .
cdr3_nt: TGCAGCGTTGAGAGGCATGGATCCGGGAGCGGGGAGCAGTTCTTC
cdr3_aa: CSVERHGSGSGEQFF

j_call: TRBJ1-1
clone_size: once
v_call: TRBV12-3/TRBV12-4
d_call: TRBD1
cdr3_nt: TGTGCCAGCAGGACTGGGACAGTGAACACTGAAGCTTTCTTT
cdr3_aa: CASRTGTVNTEAFF

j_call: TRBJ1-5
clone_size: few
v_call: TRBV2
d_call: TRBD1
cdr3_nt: TGTGCCAGCAGGTCCGGGACAGGGGTATCGCGCGCGGATTTT
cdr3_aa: CASRSGTGVSRADF

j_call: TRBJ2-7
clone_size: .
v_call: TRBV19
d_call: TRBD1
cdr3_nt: TGTGCCAGTAGTCTCCTCTGGACAGGGGGCGACGAGCAGTACTTC
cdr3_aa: CASSLLWTGGDEQYF

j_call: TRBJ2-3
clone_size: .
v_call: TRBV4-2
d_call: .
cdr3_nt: TGTGCCAGCAGCCAAGAGTACCGACCCACAGATACGCAGTATTTT
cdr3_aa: CASSQEYRPTDTQYF

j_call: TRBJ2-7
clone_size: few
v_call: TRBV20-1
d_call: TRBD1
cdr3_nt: TGCAGTGCCGGGGACAGCTCCGTCGAGCAGTACTTC
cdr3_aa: CSAGDSSVEQYF

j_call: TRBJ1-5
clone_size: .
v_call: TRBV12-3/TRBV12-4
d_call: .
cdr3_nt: TGTGCCAGCAGAACTTATGGGACGGGGAAGAGCAATCAGCCCCAGCATTTT
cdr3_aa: CASRTYGTGKSNQPQHF

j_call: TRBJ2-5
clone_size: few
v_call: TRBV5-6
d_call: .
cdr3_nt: TGTGCCAGCAGCTTGGGTGGGGGTCCCACCGGGGAGACCCAGTACTTC
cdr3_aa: CASSLGGGPTGETQYF

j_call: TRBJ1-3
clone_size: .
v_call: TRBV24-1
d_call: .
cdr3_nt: TGTGCCACCAGTGCCCCGAGGGCGTGGAACTCTGGAAACACCATATATTTT
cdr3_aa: CATSAPRAWNSGNTIYF

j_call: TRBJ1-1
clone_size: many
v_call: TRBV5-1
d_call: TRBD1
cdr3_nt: TGCGCCAGCAGCGACAGACAGGGGGTGAACACTGAAGCTTTCTTT
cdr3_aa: CASSDRQGVNTEAFF

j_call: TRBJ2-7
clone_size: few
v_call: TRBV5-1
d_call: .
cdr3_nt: TGCGCCAGCAGCAGGGACGGAGTGGACGAGCAGTACTTC
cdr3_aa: CASSRDGVDEQYF

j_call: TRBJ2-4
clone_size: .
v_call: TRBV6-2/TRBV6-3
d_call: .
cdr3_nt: TGTGCCACCACACCCGGGAGTAGCGCGGCCAAAAACATTCAGTACTTC
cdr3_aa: CATTPGSSAAKNIQYF

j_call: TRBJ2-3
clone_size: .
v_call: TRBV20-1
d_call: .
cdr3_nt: TGCAGTGCTAGACGTGGAATCTGGCGGGATACGCAGTATTTT
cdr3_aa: CSARRGIWRDTQYF

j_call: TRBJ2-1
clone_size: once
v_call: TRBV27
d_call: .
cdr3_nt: TGTGCCAGCAGCCTTCACGCGGGCAATGAGCAGTTCTTC
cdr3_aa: CASSLHAGNEQFF

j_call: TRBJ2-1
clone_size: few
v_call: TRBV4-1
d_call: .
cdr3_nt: TGCGCCAGCAGCCGCGGAGCCGGGACACCATCCTACAATGAGCAGTTCTTC
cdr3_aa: CASSRGAGTPSYNEQFF

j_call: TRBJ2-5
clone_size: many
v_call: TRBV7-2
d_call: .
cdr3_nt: TGTGCCAGCAGCTTAGCGGCTCAGGAGACCCAGTACTTC
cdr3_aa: CASSLAAQETQYF

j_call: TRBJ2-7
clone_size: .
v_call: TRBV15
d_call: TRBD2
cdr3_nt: TGTGCCACCAGCAGAGTGGCTAGCGGGAGTTCAGATCAGTACTTC
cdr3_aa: CATSRVASGSSDQYF

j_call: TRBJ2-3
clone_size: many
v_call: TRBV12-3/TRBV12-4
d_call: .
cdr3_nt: TGTGCCAGCAGGGAACAGGACAGCACAGATACGCAGTATTTT
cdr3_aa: CASREQDSTDTQYF

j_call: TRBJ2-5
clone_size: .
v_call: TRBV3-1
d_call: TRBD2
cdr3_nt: TGTGCCAGCAGCCATCAGGCGGGGGGCCAAGAGACCCAGTACTTC
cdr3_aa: CASSHQAGGQETQYF